The present entry profiles one T cell receptor (beta chain) with its context. Its cognate antigen is unknown. Germline V lookup: CDR1 MNHEY, CDR2 SVGEGT. V lost 4 bases, J lost 3 bases, and 5 bases stayed unmatched. CDR3 length: 15 amino acids. This record belongs to a study of T cell responses to AZD1222 COVID-19 vaccine. Study-wide results and caveats: Clonal diversity may have been underestimated, and the donors were mostly white British, with more females than males. Nearly half of spike-specific TCRs reportedly go after variant regions that carry no mutations. Seropositivity was recorded at baseline in only a handful of AZD1222 recipients. After two AZD1222 doses, spike-specific TCR breadth and depth rose versus day 0.

Method: immunoSEQ multiplex PCR; TCRdb's copy keeps in-frame clones and lacks some. The sample lists 120,000 to 150,000 clones, less than 95% occurring once. V and J are TRBV6-2 or TRBV6-3 and TRBJ1-5; 8 bases agree with TRBD1. This sample comprised peripheral blood, obtained 28 days after the second dose of the MenACWY control vaccine. The receptor's source is an adult who received the MenACWY meningococcal vaccine as a control. CDR3 nucleotide sequence: TGTGCCAGCAGTTCGGACAGGGCGCACAATCAGCCCCAGCATTTT. It translates to CASSSDRAHNQPQHF.